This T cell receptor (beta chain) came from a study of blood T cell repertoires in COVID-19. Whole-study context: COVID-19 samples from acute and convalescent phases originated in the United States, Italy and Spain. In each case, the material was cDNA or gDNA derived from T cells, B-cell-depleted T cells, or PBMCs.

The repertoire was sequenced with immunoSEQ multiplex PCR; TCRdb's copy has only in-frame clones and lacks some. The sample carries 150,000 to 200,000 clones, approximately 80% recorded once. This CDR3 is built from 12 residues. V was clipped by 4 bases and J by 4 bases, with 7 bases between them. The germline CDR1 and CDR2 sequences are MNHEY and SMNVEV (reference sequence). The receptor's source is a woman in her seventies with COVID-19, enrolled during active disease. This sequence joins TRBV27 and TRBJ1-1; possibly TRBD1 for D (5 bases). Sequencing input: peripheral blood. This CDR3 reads CASSSGSTEAFF. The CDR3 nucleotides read TGTGCCAGCAGTTCAGGGTCCACTGAAGCTTTCTTT.